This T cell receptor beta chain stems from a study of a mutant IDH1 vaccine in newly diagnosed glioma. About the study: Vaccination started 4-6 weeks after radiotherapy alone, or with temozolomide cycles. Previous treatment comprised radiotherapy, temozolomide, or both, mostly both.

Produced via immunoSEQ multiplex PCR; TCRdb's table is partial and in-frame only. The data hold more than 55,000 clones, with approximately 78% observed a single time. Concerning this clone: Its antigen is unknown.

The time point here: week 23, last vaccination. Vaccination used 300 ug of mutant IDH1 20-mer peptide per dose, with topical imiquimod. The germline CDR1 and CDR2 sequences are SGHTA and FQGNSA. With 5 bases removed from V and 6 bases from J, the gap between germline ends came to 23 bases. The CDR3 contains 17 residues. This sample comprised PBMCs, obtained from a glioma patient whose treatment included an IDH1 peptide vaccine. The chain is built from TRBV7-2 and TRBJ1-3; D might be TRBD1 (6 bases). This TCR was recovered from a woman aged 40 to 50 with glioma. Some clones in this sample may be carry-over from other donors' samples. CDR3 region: CASSAGVQDQKENTIYF. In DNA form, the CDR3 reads TGTGCCAGCAGCGCAGGGGTCCAGGACCAAAAGGAAAACACCATATATTTT. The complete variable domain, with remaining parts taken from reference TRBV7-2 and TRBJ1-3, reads GAGVSQSPSNKVTEKGKDVELRCDPISGHTALYWYRQSLGQGLEFLIYFQGNSAPDKSGLPSDRFSAERTGGSVSTLTIQRTQQEDSAVYLCASSAGVQDQKENTIYFGEGSWLTVV.